This T cell receptor (beta chain) was captured in a study of sequential checkpoint blockade in melanoma. In the study overall: Patients were randomized 1:1 to nivolumab-then-ipilimumab or ipilimumab-then-nivolumab first-line. Both treatment sequences were followed by maintenance nivolumab.

The method was immunoSEQ multiplex PCR; TCRdb's version includes in-frame clones alone and lacks a portion of them. This sample has around 19,000 clones, with just under 75% found just once. The CDR3 totals 14 residues. Germline assignment: CDR1 SGHTA and CDR2 FQGNSA. V was clipped by 7 bases and J by 0 bases, with 10 bases between them. Treatment described: randomized to nivolumab then ipilimumab (arm A) or the reverse (arm B). None of the patients previously received DNA-damaging chemotherapy. Sorted cells were live CD3+CD8+, lacking CD19 and CD56, from PBMCs. This chain uses TRBV7-2 with TRBJ1-5; D is perhaps TRBD1 (5 bases). Sequenced here: CD8+ T cells sorted from blood (inferred from file names), sampled from a patient given nivolumab and ipilimumab in sequence. The sequence was obtained from a human donor with melanoma. CDR3 in DNA: TGTGCCAGCACGATGCAGGGTAGCAATCAGCCCCAGCATTTT. Its protein is CASTMQGSNQPQHF.